This is a list of T cell receptor beta chains from one sample in a study of T cells after yellow fever vaccination. TCRdb analysed the 5' RACE reads with MiXCR anew, one entry per CDR3 protein. The table has roughly 310,000 distinct CDR3 sequences, 3% to 4.5% seen once. Sequencing was performed on PBMCs, taken on the day of the yellow fever booster vaccination. The receptor source for this set is a man younger than 35 who received the YFV17D yellow fever vaccine. Each CDR3 is given with its conserved first and last residue. D genes are given only for firm matches. The size of a clone is reported for some rows only, either as once, few or many, or as a class for expanded clones.

cdr3_aa	cdr3_nt	v_call	d_call	j_call	clone_size
CASSSTSGGLTGELFF	TGCGCCAGCAGCTCTACTAGCGGGGGCCTCACCGGGGAGCTGTTTTTT	TRBV5-1	TRBD2	TRBJ2-2	many
CASSRGTSGTYEQYF	TGTGCCAGCAGCAGAGGGACTAGCGGAACCTACGAGCAGTACTTC	TRBV7-6	TRBD2	TRBJ2-7	many
CAWGSSYNEQFF	TGTGCGTGGGGCAGCTCCTACAATGAGCAGTTCTTC	TRBV28	.	TRBJ2-1	many
CASSLNRQARTEAFF	TGTGCCAGCAGCTTAAACAGGCAGGCGAGGACTGAAGCTTTCTTT	TRBV7-2	.	TRBJ1-1	few
CASSPKDLLISGANVLTF	TGTGCCAGCTCACCGAAGGACCTCCTCATCTCTGGGGCCAACGTCCTGACTTTC	TRBV18	.	TRBJ2-6	few
CASSPSQGFSGNTIYF	TGTGCCAGCTCACCGTCCCAGGGGTTCTCTGGAAACACCATATATTTT	TRBV18	.	TRBJ1-3	many
CASSDSGGAGETQYF	TGTGCCAGCAGCGATAGCGGGGGGGCCGGAGAGACCCAGTACTTC	TRBV5-8	TRBD2	TRBJ2-5	many
CASSLNQGIPDTQYF	TGCGCCAGCAGCTTGAACCAGGGGATCCCAGATACGCAGTATTTT	TRBV5-1	.	TRBJ2-3	many
CASSLYQGGGEKLFF	TGTGCCAGCAGTTTATATCAGGGAGGCGGCGAAAAACTGTTTTTT	TRBV27	.	TRBJ1-4	many
CATGSGQGFSGTGELFF	TGTGCTACTGGATCGGGACAGGGTTTTAGTGGCACCGGGGAGCTGTTTTTT	TRBV12-5	TRBD1	TRBJ2-2	many
CASSVNQGTEAFF	TGCGCCAGCAGCGTAAATCAGGGGACTGAAGCTTTCTTT	TRBV5-1	.	TRBJ1-1	many
CASSLRDGPYEQYF	TGCGCCAGCAGCTTGAGGGACGGACCTTACGAGCAGTACTTC	TRBV5-1	.	TRBJ2-7	many
CASSGPSEKLFF	TGTGCCAGCAGTGGGCCCTCTGAAAAACTGTTTTTT	TRBV6-6	.	TRBJ1-4	many
CASSLIGWGGHYEQYF	TGTGCCAGCAGCTTAATTGGGTGGGGGGGTCACTACGAGCAGTACTTC	TRBV7-2	TRBD2	TRBJ2-7	.
CASSPGTGVAQQYF	TGCGCCAGCAGCCCCGGGACAGGGGTTGCGCAGCAGTACTTC	TRBV5-1	TRBD1	TRBJ2-7	many
CASSVGGGLGNEQFF	TGTGCCAGCAGCGTAGGCGGAGGGTTGGGTAATGAGCAGTTCTTC	TRBV9	.	TRBJ2-1	few
CASSDRGAGTEAFF	TGTGCCAGCAGCGACAGGGGAGCCGGCACTGAAGCTTTCTTT	TRBV4-2	TRBD1	TRBJ1-1	many
CASSLGTGDNSSPLHF	TGTGCCAGCAGCTTAGGGACAGGGGATAATAGTTCACCCCTCCACTTT	TRBV7-9	TRBD1	TRBJ1-6	many
CASRRGGENNEQFF	TGTGCCAGCAGGCGGGGGGGGGAGAACAATGAGCAGTTCTTC	TRBV7-9	TRBD2	TRBJ2-1	few
CASNPDPGFTGELFF	TGCGCCAGCAACCCTGACCCGGGGTTTACCGGGGAGCTGTTTTTT	TRBV5-1	.	TRBJ2-2	.
CASRADRRGETQYF	TGTGCCAGCAGGGCTGACAGGCGTGGGGAGACCCAGTACTTC	TRBV27	.	TRBJ2-5	many
CASVATGSKTQYF	TGTGCCAGTGTCGCGACAGGGTCCAAGACCCAGTACTTC	TRBV12-3/TRBV12-4	TRBD1	TRBJ2-5	many
CASSLMGVLDTQYF	TGTGCCAGCAGTTTAATGGGCGTTTTAGATACGCAGTATTTT	TRBV28	.	TRBJ2-3	many
CASTITGSTPLHF	TGTGCCAGCACTATTACAGGGTCTACACCCCTCCACTTT	TRBV9	.	TRBJ1-6	many
CSASPGSGELFF	TGCAGTGCTAGTCCCGGGTCCGGGGAGCTGTTTTTT	TRBV20-1	.	TRBJ2-2	many
CASSGGVAGGLDEQFF	TGTGCCAGCAGCGGAGGAGTAGCGGGGGGACTCGATGAGCAGTTCTTC	TRBV7-2	TRBD2	TRBJ2-1	many
CASNEDLLYGYTF	TGTGCCAGCAACGAGGACCTTCTTTATGGCTACACCTTC	TRBV28	.	TRBJ1-2	many
CASRGGGSSYGYTF	TGTGCCAGCAGAGGGGGGGGCAGTAGCTATGGCTACACCTTC	TRBV6-1	.	TRBJ1-2	.
CSARETGRQPQHF	TGCAGTGCTAGAGAGACAGGGCGTCAGCCCCAGCATTTT	TRBV20-1	TRBD1	TRBJ1-5	many
CASSLHQNQPQHF	TGTGCCAGCAGCTTACACCAGAATCAGCCCCAGCATTTT	TRBV7-2	.	TRBJ1-5	few
CASSDSTAVYGYTF	TGTGCCAGCAGCGACAGCACCGCAGTCTATGGCTACACCTTC	TRBV7-9	.	TRBJ1-2	many
CSARAVGGYEQYF	TGCAGTGCTAGGGCCGTAGGAGGCTACGAGCAGTACTTC	TRBV20-1	.	TRBJ2-7	.
CASSQNFGTGLETQYF	TGTGCCAGCAGCCAAAACTTCGGGACAGGGTTAGAGACCCAGTACTTC	TRBV14	TRBD1	TRBJ2-5	.
CASRPGTSGDGTQYF	TGTGCCAGCAGACCCGGGACTAGCGGTGATGGGACCCAGTACTTC	TRBV7-6	TRBD2	TRBJ2-5	many
CASSKTSGGAGAQYF	TGTGCCAGCAGCAAGACTAGCGGGGGGGCTGGGGCCCAGTACTTC	TRBV5-4	TRBD2	TRBJ2-5	.
CASSLIGTANYNEQFF	TGTGCCAGCAGCTTAATAGGGACGGCCAACTACAATGAGCAGTTCTTC	TRBV7-3	.	TRBJ2-1	.
CASSSNSPYGYTF	TGTGCCAGCAGTTCCAATTCGCCCTATGGCTACACCTTC	TRBV6-2/TRBV6-3	.	TRBJ1-2	.
CASTLYNEQFF	TGTGCCAGCACCCTATACAATGAGCAGTTCTTC	TRBV12-3/TRBV12-4	.	TRBJ2-1	many
CASSFDGGDTGELFF	TGTGCCAGCAGTTTCGACGGGGGGGACACCGGGGAGCTGTTTTTT	TRBV12-3/TRBV12-4	TRBD2	TRBJ2-2	.
CASSQGPPGGGTDTQYF	TGTGCCAGCAGCCAAGGCCCACCGGGGGGGGGCACAGATACGCAGTATTTT	TRBV3-1	TRBD2	TRBJ2-3	few
CASSQELAGGSETQYF	TGCGCCAGCAGCCAAGAGCTAGCGGGGGGTAGCGAGACCCAGTACTTC	TRBV4-1	TRBD2	TRBJ2-5	few
CASSTRNRETNEQFF	TGTGCCAGCAGCACGCGGAACAGGGAGACCAATGAGCAGTTCTTC	TRBV7-6	.	TRBJ2-1	many
CASSQDAPGGGVYEQFF	TGCGCCAGCAGCCAAGATGCCCCTGGCGGGGGGGTCTATGAGCAGTTCTTC	TRBV4-3	TRBD2	TRBJ2-1	.
CASSQGIEGSGANVLTF	TGCGCCAGCAGCCAAGGTATCGAGGGAAGCGGGGCCAACGTCCTGACTTTC	TRBV4-3	.	TRBJ2-6	few
CASSHRGLDEKLFF	TGTGCCAGCAGTCACAGGGGTCTGGATGAAAAACTGTTTTTT	TRBV2	TRBD1	TRBJ1-4	many
CSARAGAYRQETQYF	TGCAGTGCTCGAGCGGGGGCCTACCGTCAAGAGACCCAGTACTTC	TRBV20-1	TRBD2	TRBJ2-5	few
CASSLDAGTGGYEQYF	TGTGCCAGCAGCTTGGATGCCGGGACAGGGGGCTACGAGCAGTACTTC	TRBV5-5	TRBD1	TRBJ2-7	many
CATRRQGSPEAFF	TGTGCCACCAGGAGACAGGGGAGTCCTGAAGCTTTCTTT	TRBV15	TRBD1	TRBJ1-1	many
CATGTDNQPQHF	TGTGCCACCGGGACAGACAATCAGCCCCAGCATTTT	TRBV10-3	TRBD1	TRBJ1-5	few
CASSSDGREGTDTQYF	TGTGCCAGCAGCTCCGATGGCAGGGAAGGCACAGATACGCAGTATTTT	TRBV7-9	.	TRBJ2-3	many
CSARGSRQAYNEQFF	TGCAGTGCTAGAGGGTCTCGGCAGGCCTACAATGAGCAGTTCTTC	TRBV20-1	.	TRBJ2-1	many
CAWSTGTSGGANEQFF	TGTGCCTGGAGTACGGGGACTAGCGGGGGGGCGAATGAGCAGTTCTTC	TRBV30	TRBD2	TRBJ2-1	many
CASSESGGKETQYF	TGTGCCAGCAGCGAAAGCGGGGGGAAAGAGACCCAGTACTTC	TRBV7-9	TRBD2	TRBJ2-5	many
CASSYSHEMTTEGYTF	TGTGCCAGCAGTTACTCACACGAAATGACGACGGAGGGCTACACCTTC	TRBV6-5	.	TRBJ1-2	once
CSARREGQPQHF	TGCAGTGCTAGACGGGAGGGACAGCCCCAGCATTTT	TRBV20-1	.	TRBJ1-5	few
CASSLGPTSPSKNIQYF	TGTGCCAGCAGCTTAGGGCCGACTAGCCCCTCCAAAAACATTCAGTACTTC	TRBV7-2	TRBD2	TRBJ2-4	few
CASSFHDTGELFF	TGTGCCAGCAGCTTCCATGATACCGGGGAGCTGTTTTTT	TRBV7-9	.	TRBJ2-2	many
CASSLESTAWPEAFF	TGCGCCAGCAGCTTGGAATCCACAGCATGGCCTGAAGCTTTCTTT	TRBV5-1	.	TRBJ1-1	many
CASSFPQGGRTEAFF	TGTGCCAGCAGTTTTCCACAGGGCGGCAGGACTGAAGCTTTCTTT	TRBV7-9	.	TRBJ1-1	many